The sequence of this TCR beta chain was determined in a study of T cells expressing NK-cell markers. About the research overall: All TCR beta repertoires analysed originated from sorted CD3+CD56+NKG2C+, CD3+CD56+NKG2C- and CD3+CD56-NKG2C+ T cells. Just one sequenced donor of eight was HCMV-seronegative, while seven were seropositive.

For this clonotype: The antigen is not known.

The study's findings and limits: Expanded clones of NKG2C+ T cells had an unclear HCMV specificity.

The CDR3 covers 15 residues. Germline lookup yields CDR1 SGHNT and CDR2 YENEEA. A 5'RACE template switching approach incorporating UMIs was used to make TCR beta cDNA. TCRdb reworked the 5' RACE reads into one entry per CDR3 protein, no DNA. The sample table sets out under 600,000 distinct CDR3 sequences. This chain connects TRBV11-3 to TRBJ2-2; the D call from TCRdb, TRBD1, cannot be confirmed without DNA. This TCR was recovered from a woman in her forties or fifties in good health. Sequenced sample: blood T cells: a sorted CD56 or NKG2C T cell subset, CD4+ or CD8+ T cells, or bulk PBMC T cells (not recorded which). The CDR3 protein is CASSPGVEGIKELFF.